The rows below give T cell receptor beta chains drawn from one sample of a study of PD-L1 blockade in urothelial cancer. Repertoires were generated with immunoSEQ multiplex PCR, while TCRdb's copy carries only in-frame clones and drops some. The data contain about 29,000 clones, approximately 87% of them singletons. Here the sequenced sample was PBMCs, taken around atezolizumab (anti-PD-L1) treatment. These receptors were taken from a man aged 45 to 65 with urothelial cancer. Each CDR3 is given with its conserved first and last residue. The D gene is left open where the match is weak. The size of a clone is reported for some rows only, either as once, few or many, or as a class for expanded clones.

size: -
V: TRBV10-1
J: TRBJ2-2
D: TRBD2
CDR3: CASSESRLAANTGELFF
DNA: TGCGCCAGCAGTGAGTCGAGACTAGCCGCGAACACCGGGGAGCTGTTTTTT

size: once
V: TRBV9
J: TRBJ1-1
D: TRBD1
CDR3: CASSPTGTNTEAFF
DNA: TGTGCCAGCAGCCCGACAGGGACGAACACTGAAGCTTTCTTT

size: -
V: TRBV7-9
J: TRBJ2-7
D: -
CDR3: CASSFADSVYEQYF
DNA: TGTGCCAGCAGCTTCGCGGACAGTGTCTACGAGCAGTACTTC

size: -
V: TRBV11-2
J: TRBJ1-3
D: -
CDR3: CASSLRQSGNTIYF
DNA: TGTGCCAGCAGCTTGAGGCAGTCTGGAAACACCATATATTTT

size: -
V: TRBV5-6
J: TRBJ2-7
D: -
CDR3: CASSTGQIHMLEQYF
DNA: TGTGCCAGCAGCACCGGACAAATCCACATGCTCGAGCAGTACTTC

size: -
V: TRBV6-5
J: TRBJ2-7
D: TRBD1
CDR3: CASSKTGVGSYEQYF
DNA: TGTGCCAGCAGCAAGACAGGGGTCGGCTCCTACGAGCAGTACTTC

size: -
V: TRBV30
J: TRBJ2-2
D: TRBD2
CDR3: CAWTGLAGRGTGELFF
DNA: TGTGCCTGGACTGGACTAGCGGGGAGAGGGACCGGGGAGCTGTTTTTT

size: few
V: TRBV19
J: TRBJ1-6
D: TRBD1
CDR3: CASRNRGEDSPLHF
DNA: TGTGCCAGTAGGAACAGGGGAGAGGATTCACCCCTCCACTTT

size: -
V: TRBV19
J: TRBJ2-7
D: TRBD2
CDR3: CASSINSGGGLSYEQYF
DNA: TGTGCCAGTAGTATAAACAGCGGCGGGGGACTATCCTACGAGCAGTACTTC

size: -
V: TRBV4-1
J: TRBJ1-1
D: -
CDR3: CASSQGRMGGSTEAFF
DNA: TGCGCCAGCAGCCAAGGTCGGATGGGGGGGAGCACTGAAGCTTTCTTT

size: -
V: TRBV27
J: TRBJ1-1
D: TRBD1
CDR3: CASSLGQTTEAFF
DNA: TGTGCCAGCAGTCTGGGACAGACCACTGAAGCTTTCTTT

size: -
V: TRBV4-3
J: TRBJ2-1
D: TRBD2
CDR3: CASSQGLAEDNEQFF
DNA: TGCGCCAGCAGCCAAGGTCTAGCGGAAGACAATGAGCAGTTCTTC

size: -
V: TRBV30
J: TRBJ2-7
D: -
CDR3: CAWSVGSGIVYEQYF
DNA: TGTGCCTGGAGTGTCGGGTCCGGGATCGTCTACGAGCAGTACTTC

size: few
V: TRBV14
J: TRBJ1-6
D: -
CDR3: CASGLDNSYNSPLHF
DNA: TGTGCCAGCGGGCTGGATAACTCCTATAATTCACCCCTCCACTTT

size: -
V: TRBV7-2
J: TRBJ2-1
D: TRBD2
CDR3: CASSLGFRTSGNNEQFF
DNA: TGTGCCAGCAGCTTGGGCTTCCGGACTAGCGGAAACAATGAGCAGTTCTTC

size: -
V: TRBV9
J: TRBJ1-5
D: -
CDR3: CASSAEGHRDQPQHF
DNA: TGTGCCAGCAGCGCTGAGGGACACCGAGATCAGCCCCAGCATTTT

size: -
V: TRBV7-2
J: TRBJ1-2
D: -
CDR3: CASSLGQNYGYTF
DNA: TGTGCCAGCAGCTTAGGACAGAACTATGGCTACACCTTC

size: few
V: TRBV9
J: TRBJ1-5
D: -
CDR3: CASSAADGSNQPQHF
DNA: TGTGCCAGCAGCGCAGCGGACGGAAGCAATCAGCCCCAGCATTTT

size: -
V: TRBV9
J: TRBJ1-2
D: -
CDR3: CASSARGGAPNYGYTF
DNA: TGTGCCAGCAGCGCCCGTGGAGGGGCCCCTAACTATGGCTACACCTTC

size: -
V: TRBV23-1
J: TRBJ2-5
D: TRBD2
CDR3: CASRGRRGGETQYF
DNA: TGCGCCAGCAGAGGGCGACGGGGGGGAGAGACCCAGTACTTC

size: -
V: TRBV6-5
J: TRBJ2-1
D: -
CDR3: CASSYSDYPVSNEQFF
DNA: TGTGCCAGCAGTTACTCGGACTACCCAGTTAGCAATGAGCAGTTCTTC

size: -
V: TRBV28
J: TRBJ1-1
D: -
CDR3: CASSLPVLLYGDEAFF
DNA: TGTGCCAGCAGTTTGCCTGTGTTGCTGTATGGAGACGAAGCTTTCTTT

size: -
V: TRBV7-9
J: TRBJ1-1
D: -
CDR3: CASSLGRAEAFF
DNA: TGTGCCAGCAGCTTAGGCCGCGCTGAAGCTTTCTTT

size: medium-sized
V: TRBV18
J: TRBJ2-5
D: -
CDR3: CASQSIETQYF
DNA: TGTGCCAGCCAATCCATAGAGACCCAGTACTTC

size: -
V: TRBV4-1
J: TRBJ2-3
D: TRBD2
CDR3: CASSHDAGTSGVRGTDTQYF
DNA: TGCGCCAGCAGCCATGACGCCGGGACTAGCGGGGTACGGGGCACAGATACGCAGTATTTT

size: once
V: TRBV11-2
J: TRBJ1-3
D: -
CDR3: CASSLDPGQGNTIYF
DNA: TGTGCCAGCAGCTTAGATCCGGGACAAGGAAACACCATATATTTT

size: few
V: TRBV7-9
J: TRBJ1-6
D: -
CDR3: CASSPGDHNSPLHF
DNA: TGTGCCAGCAGCCCAGGGGATCATAATTCACCCCTCCACTTT

size: -
V: TRBV6-5
J: TRBJ2-2
D: -
CDR3: CATTPGEVRTGELFF
DNA: TGTGCCACCACGCCTGGAGAGGTTCGCACCGGGGAGCTGTTTTTT

size: -
V: TRBV19
J: TRBJ1-5
D: -
CDR3: CASSIPTVNQPQHF
DNA: TGTGCCAGTAGTATTCCGACAGTCAATCAGCCCCAGCATTTT

size: -
V: TRBV29-1
J: TRBJ2-5
D: -
CDR3: CSVGPLVGAAGETQYF
DNA: TGCAGCGTTGGTCCCCTCGTCGGGGCTGCGGGGGAGACCCAGTACTTC

size: -
V: TRBV7-9
J: TRBJ2-7
D: TRBD2
CDR3: CASSLGTSVLSYEQYF
DNA: TGTGCCAGCAGCTTAGGGACTAGCGTTCTCTCCTACGAGCAGTACTTC

size: -
V: TRBV5-1
J: TRBJ1-2
D: TRBD1
CDR3: CASSGDRGYYGYTF
DNA: TGCGCCAGCAGCGGGGACAGGGGGTACTATGGCTACACCTTC

size: -
V: TRBV30
J: TRBJ2-6
D: TRBD1
CDR3: CAWVGTGIPGANVLTF
DNA: TGTGCCTGGGTCGGGACAGGGATTCCTGGGGCCAACGTCCTGACTTTC

size: -
V: TRBV4-3
J: TRBJ2-7
D: TRBD1
CDR3: CASSQGDRGIYEQYF
DNA: TGCGCCAGCAGCCAAGGGGACAGGGGGATATACGAGCAGTACTTC

size: once
V: TRBV27
J: TRBJ2-1
D: -
CDR3: CASRLQGSVGEQFF
DNA: TGTGCCAGCAGGTTACAGGGATCGGTGGGTGAGCAGTTCTTC

size: -
V: TRBV6-5
J: TRBJ1-2
D: TRBD1
CDR3: CASSYAGGSSNYGYTF
DNA: TGTGCCAGCAGTTACGCAGGGGGCAGTTCTAACTATGGCTACACCTTC

size: -
V: TRBV6-1
J: TRBJ1-5
D: TRBD1
CDR3: CAGDSQYSNQPQHF
DNA: TGTGCCGGGGACAGCCAGTATAGCAATCAGCCCCAGCATTTT

size: -
V: TRBV5-1
J: TRBJ2-7
D: TRBD2
CDR3: CASRISTGTSLYEQYF
DNA: TGCGCCAGCAGAATCTCAACCGGGACTAGCTTATACGAGCAGTACTTC

size: -
V: TRBV30
J: TRBJ2-3
D: -
CDR3: CAWSVGTGGTDTQYF
DNA: TGTGCCTGGAGTGTAGGGACTGGAGGCACAGATACGCAGTATTTT

size: -
V: TRBV7-2
J: TRBJ1-2
D: TRBD1
CDR3: CASSPSTGEGHYGYTF
DNA: TGTGCCAGCAGCCCCTCGACAGGGGAGGGTCACTATGGCTACACCTTC

size: -
V: TRBV7-2
J: TRBJ2-7
D: TRBD1
CDR3: CASSSRSGTGGNYEQYF
DNA: TGTGCCAGCAGCTCAAGATCCGGGACAGGAGGGAACTACGAGCAGTACTTC

size: few
V: TRBV6-1
J: TRBJ1-6
D: -
CDR3: CASSGSLSGARNSPLHF
DNA: TGTGCCAGCAGTGGGTCTTTATCTGGGGCGAGGAATTCACCCCTCCACTTT

size: -
V: TRBV12-5
J: TRBJ2-4
D: -
CDR3: CASGFGSWGNIQYF
DNA: TGTGCTAGTGGTTTCGGGAGCTGGGGGAACATTCAGTACTTC

size: -
V: TRBV6-1
J: TRBJ1-4
D: -
CDR3: CASRRQLGEKLFF
DNA: TGTGCCAGCAGACGACAGCTCGGAGAAAAACTGTTTTTT

size: -
V: TRBV19
J: TRBJ2-7
D: -
CDR3: CASTQAAGGYEQYF
DNA: TGTGCCAGTACCCAGGCAGCGGGCGGTTACGAGCAGTACTTC

size: hyperexpanded
V: TRBV27
J: TRBJ2-1
D: TRBD2
CDR3: CASCKGTSGRIEQFF
DNA: TGTGCCAGCTGTAAGGGGACTAGCGGGAGAATTGAGCAGTTCTTC

size: few
V: TRBV6-5
J: TRBJ1-1
D: -
CDR3: CASSLRGWDTEAFF
DNA: TGTGCCAGCAGCCTCAGGGGTTGGGACACTGAAGCTTTCTTT

size: -
V: TRBV5-8
J: TRBJ1-4
D: TRBD1
CDR3: CASSRDRGNEKLFF
DNA: TGTGCCAGCAGCCGGGACAGGGGCAATGAAAAACTGTTTTTT

size: -
V: TRBV7-2
J: TRBJ2-7
D: -
CDR3: CASSSRQTSSYEQYF
DNA: TGTGCCAGCAGCTCCCGACAGACCTCCTCCTACGAGCAGTACTTC